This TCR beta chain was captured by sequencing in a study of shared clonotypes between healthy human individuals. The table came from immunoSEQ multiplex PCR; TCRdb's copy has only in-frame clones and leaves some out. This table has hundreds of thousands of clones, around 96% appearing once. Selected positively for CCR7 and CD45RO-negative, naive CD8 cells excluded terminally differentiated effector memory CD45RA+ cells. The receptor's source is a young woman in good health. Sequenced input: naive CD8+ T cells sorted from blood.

In DNA form, the CDR3 reads TGTGCCAGCAGTTACTGGGGCAGTGAGCAGTTCTTC. Translation gives CASSYWGSEQFF. V usage is TRBV27 and J usage is TRBJ2-1; possibly TRBD1 for D (5 bases). In germline, CDR1 is MNHEY, CDR2 SMNVEV (reference sequence). V lost 4 bases, J lost 9 bases, and 10 bases lay in between. The CDR3 runs 12 residues.